The 30 T cell receptor beta chains presented below share a single source sample, sequenced in a study of molecular identifiers for immune sequencing clone quantification. Each CDR3 protein is one row after TCRdb ran MiXCR on the PCR reads. The sample carries around 8,600 distinct CDR3 sequences, approximately 15% recorded once. Input material: naive CD8+ T cells from blood, with Jurkat cell RNA spiked in. Regarding subset: FACS-sorted CD8+CD4-CCR7+CD45RA+ naive T cells. These receptors came from a human donor in good health. Some libraries in this study had Jurkat cell RNA spiked in.

Within the sample, this clonotype is medium-sized. This sequence joins TRBV30 and TRBJ2-5, with no clear D. The V gene's germline CDR1 is GTSNPN and CDR2 SVGIG (reference sequence). Trimming removed 3 bases from V and 4 bases from J, with 12 bases in between. The CDR3 spans 13 residues. The CDR3 loop reads CAWSLASSETQYF. CDR3 nucleotides: TGTGCCTGGAGCCTGGCCAGCTCAGAGACCCAGTACTTC.

The chain has TRBV13 and TRBJ1-3, with D possibly matching TRBD1 (6 bases). V was clipped by 4 bases and J by 2 bases, with 15 bases between them. Germline loops: CDR1 PRHDT, CDR2 FYEKMQ (reference sequence). There are 16 residues in the CDR3. The CDR3 loop reads CASSSSDSETGNTIYF. In DNA, the CDR3 is TGTGCCAGCAGCTCCTCGGACAGTGAAACTGGAAACACCATATATTTT.

This clonotype appeared many times. The chain employs TRBV5-4 and TRBJ2-5, with 7 positions matching TRBD2. Trimming removed 4 bases from V and 4 bases from J; junction bases left unmatched: 7. This CDR3 spans 14 amino acids. CDR1 SGHNT and CDR2 YYREEE come from the germline V gene (reference sequence). CDR3 DNA: TGTGCCAGCAGCCTATGGACTAGTATAGAGACCCAGTACTTC. Its protein product is CASSLWTSIETQYF.

This clonotype occurred many times. The rearrangement joins TRBV3-1 to TRBJ2-5, with TRBD2 identical over 10 bases. The germline V gene encodes CDR1 LGHDT and CDR2 YNNKEL (reference sequence). The CDR3 has 17 amino acids. V shed 3 bases and J 6 bases; nucleotides not matched to a gene: 13. This chain's CDR3 is CASSHPPGAGGVQTQYF. The CDR3 region has the DNA TGTGCCAGCAGCCATCCCCCGGGAGCGGGGGGGGTCCAGACCCAGTACTTC.

In its sample, this clonotype ranks as medium-sized. The chain recombines TRBV27 with TRBJ1-2, with D possibly matching TRBD1 (5 bases). Germline values: CDR1 MNHEY, CDR2 SMNVEV (reference sequence). V dropped 1 base and J dropped 5 bases, with 11 bases sitting between them. The CDR3 loop spans 14 amino acids. CDR3: CASSLWGEGYGYTF. CDR3 bases: TGTGCCAGCAGTTTATGGGGGGAAGGGTATGGCTACACCTTC.

This clonotype rates as medium-sized. V is TRBV28 and J is TRBJ1-5, with 8 bases matching TRBD1. The CDR3 totals 14 residues. Germline CDR1 is MDHEN and CDR2 is SYDVKM. J was trimmed by 4 bases and V by 6 bases; bases with no gene match: 5. Written as DNA, the CDR3 is TGTGCCAGCAGGGTGGACAGGGCAAATCAGCCCCAGCATTTT. Translating it yields CASRVDRANQPQHF.

J is TRBJ2-3 and V is TRBV7-9, with unresolved D. There are 13 residues in the CDR3. The V end lost 7 bases, the J end lost 6 bases, and 14 bases lay between the germline ends. The germline V gene encodes CDR1 SEHNR and CDR2 FQNEAQ (reference sequence). This CDR3 is CASTFLATDTQYF. The CDR3 DNA reads as TGTGCCAGCACATTTTTGGCCACGGATACGCAGTATTTT.

This clonotype has at least ten counts. V and J are TRBV7-9 and TRBJ1-4; D unresolved. CDR1 is SEHNR and CDR2 is FQNEAQ in the germline V gene (reference sequence). The CDR3 totals 13 residues. V was shortened by 5 bases and J by 5 bases, with 9 bases between the two germline ends. The CDR3 nucleotides are TGTGCCAGCAGCCCAGACGGGAATGAAAAACTGTTTTTT. Translated: CASSPDGNEKLFF.

With respect to this clonotype: Mismatch with germline at one junction end may stem from a read error. The chain links TRBV5-6 to TRBJ2-7, with no clear D. In germline, CDR1 is SGHDT, CDR2 YYEEEE. CDR3 length: 12 residues. CDR3 coding DNA: TGCGCCAGCAGCTTGCCCGAAAGCGAGCGGTACTTC. Its translation is CASSLPESERYF.

This clonotype is medium-sized by share. This chain joins TRBV14 and TRBJ2-7; D is undetermined. Between the trimmed V and J ends, which lost 1 base and 1 base, there was a span of 8 bases. CDR1 is SGHDN, CDR2 FVKESK, per germline. The CDR3 extends over 14 amino acids. The CDR3 DNA is TGTGCCAGCAGCCAAGGGCACCGGTCCTACGAGCAGTACTTC. Protein: CASSQGHRSYEQYF.

By frequency in the sample, this clonotype is medium-sized. V and J are TRBV7-2 and TRBJ1-1; unclear D gene. Trimming cost V 1 base and J 1 base, with 10 bases left between them. This CDR3 spans 15 amino acids. Germline CDR1 SGHTA, CDR2 FQGNSA. CDR3 nucleotide sequence: TGTGCCAGCAGCTTAGTCCCGGGAACGAACACTGAAGCTTTCTTT. Amino acids: CASSLVPGTNTEAFF.

This clonotype occurred many times. The chain uses TRBV7-6 and TRBJ1-1; D uncertain. This CDR3 has 14 amino acids. Germline V gene lookup returns CDR1 SGHVS and CDR2 FNYEAQ. Between the trimmed V and J ends, which lost 5 bases and 5 bases, there was a span of 15 bases. The CDR3 loop reads CASSPTLPETEAFF. The CDR3, as DNA: TGTGCCAGCAGCCCGACTCTCCCGGAGACTGAAGCTTTCTTT.

This clonotype is termed medium-sized (0.01 to 0.1%). The chain carries TRBV6-5 and TRBJ2-3; D unclear. The germline V gene has CDR1 MNHEY and CDR2 SVGAGI. V was cut by 6 bases and J by 2 bases, with 9 bases left in between. CDR3 length: 13 residues. This CDR3 is CASRRLSTDTQYF. The CDR3 DNA is TGTGCCAGCAGACGCCTCTCCACAGATACGCAGTATTTT.

By share, this clonotype counts as medium-sized (0.01 to 0.1%). The chain links TRBV18 to TRBJ2-3; tentatively, D is TRBD1 or TRBD2 (5 bases each). The CDR3 spans 16 residues. The V end was cut by 2 bases, the J end by 0 bases, with 12 bases between. Per germline, CDR1 KGHSH and CDR2 LQKENI. CDR3 bases: TGTGCCAGCTCACCAGAGGGGTATCTGAGCACAGATACGCAGTATTTT. As protein: CASSPEGYLSTDTQYF.

This clonotype is classed as medium-sized (0.01 to 0.1%). The chain has TRBV2 and TRBJ2-3; 9 bases fit TRBD2. Germline CDR1 is SNHLY and CDR2 is FYNNEI. The CDR3 spans 18 residues. With 4 bases clipped from V and 1 base from J, the junction kept 12 bases outside the gene matches. The chain's CDR3 is CASSVAGETSYGTDTQYF. CDR3 in DNA: TGTGCCAGCAGTGTAGCGGGAGAGACTTCCTATGGCACAGATACGCAGTATTTT.

With respect to this clonotype: Since the CDR3 does not end with the conserved phenylalanine or tryptophan, this likely comes from a read error. V usage is TRBV6-6 and J usage is TRBJ2-7; 8 bases agree with TRBD1. After removal of 0 bases from V and 0 bases from J, the junction contained 7 bases not matched to a gene. There are 17 residues in the CDR3. The V gene's germline CDR1 is MNHNY and CDR2 SVGAGI (reference sequence). Written as DNA, the CDR3 is TGTGCCAGCAGTTACTCGATCCTGGGACAGGACTCCTACGAGCAGTACTCC. It encodes CASSYSILGQDSYEQYS.

This clonotype was counted many times. The chain is built from TRBV6-2 or TRBV6-3 and TRBJ2-1, with D possibly TRBD1 on 6 matching bases. Germline CDR1 and CDR2: MNHEY and SVGEGT. The V gene lost 7 bases and the J gene lost 6 bases, with 19 bases spanning the gap. The CDR3 extends over 15 amino acids. The CDR3 sequence is CASTLYGGVGNEQFF. The CDR3 DNA reads as TGTGCCAGCACCTTATATGGGGGCGTCGGCAATGAGCAGTTCTTC.

Many counts were recorded for this clonotype. The chain recombines TRBV20-1 with TRBJ2-5; D unclear. V was clipped by 3 bases and J by 5 bases, with 13 bases between them. Germline V gene lookup returns CDR1 DFQATT and CDR2 SNEGSKA (reference sequence). The CDR3 spans 13 residues. CDR3 in DNA: TGCAGTGCTAGGCAGAGCCTCTGGGAGACCCAGTACTTC. Residues: CSARQSLWETQYF.

The table lists this clonotype with a few counts. This chain links TRBV10-2 with TRBJ1-1; D call uncertain. Germline CDR1 is WSHSY and CDR2 is SAAADI. CDR3 length: 16 amino acids. The germline V and J ends were trimmed by 2 bases and 1 base, with 14 bases remaining between them. The CDR3 reads CASSEPMTWTNTEAFF. The CDR3, as DNA: TGCGCCAGCAGTGAGCCTATGACCTGGACGAACACTGAAGCTTTCTTT.

This clonotype showed up many times. The chain carries TRBV7-9 and TRBJ2-3; 11 nucleotides align to TRBD2. In germline, CDR1 is SEHNR, CDR2 FQNEAQ (reference sequence). V was clipped by 3 bases and J by 6 bases; unmatched bases: 8. This CDR3 has 16 amino acids. CDR3: CASSLTTSGEEDTQYF. The CDR3 DNA sequence: TGTGCCAGCAGCTTGACGACTAGCGGGGAGGAGGATACGCAGTATTTT.

This clonotype is medium-sized (0.01 to 0.1%) in the sample. The J gene is TRBJ1-5, the V gene TRBV12-3 or TRBV12-4; D gene unclear. V dropped 7 bases and J dropped 7 bases, with 11 bases sitting between them. This CDR3 has 12 amino acids. The CDR3 DNA is TGTGCCAGCAAGAAGGACGGCCAGCCCCAGCATTTT. Residues: CASKKDGQPQHF.

This clonotype was seen only a few times. The V and J genes are TRBV6-2 or TRBV6-3 and TRBJ2-7; D may correspond to TRBD1 or TRBD2 (5 bases each). The CDR3 consists of 14 residues. Deletions cut 2 bases from V and 4 bases from J, with 12 bases between. Germline V gene data show CDR1 as MNHEY and CDR2 as SVGEGT. This chain's CDR3 is CASSYGSRVYEQYF. DNA for the CDR3: TGTGCCAGCAGTTACGGGAGCAGGGTTTACGAGCAGTACTTC.

This clonotype was counted at least ten times. V and J are TRBV7-2 and TRBJ2-3; D tentatively fits TRBD1 or TRBD2 (6 bases each). The CDR3 totals 14 residues. Germline CDR1 is SGHTA and CDR2 is FQGNSA. Trimming removed 5 bases at V and 4 bases at J, with 13 bases between. CDR3 coding DNA: TGTGCCAGCAGCCCCGGGGGCGGCGCAGATACGCAGTATTTT. It is translated as CASSPGGGADTQYF.

This clonotype was counted many times. The rearrangement links TRBV13 to TRBJ2-1; tentatively, D is TRBD2 (5 bases). The CDR3 covers 15 residues. Trimming pared 4 bases from V and 6 bases from J, leaving 16 bases between. The germline V gene encodes CDR1 PRHDT and CDR2 FYEKMQ (reference sequence). DNA for the CDR3: TGTGCCAGCAGCTCCCAGAGGGCAGAATTCAATGAGCAGTTCTTC. It translates to CASSSQRAEFNEQFF.

This clonotype was seen repeatedly, ten times or more. This chain's CDR3 is CATSSAGQHYEQYF. The CDR3, as DNA: TGTGCCACCAGCAGCGCAGGACAGCATTACGAGCAGTACTTC. This chain connects TRBV15 to TRBJ2-7, with D possibly TRBD1 on 6 matching bases. V was trimmed by 3 bases and J by 4 bases, leaving 13 bases between them. The germline CDR1 and CDR2 sequences are LNHNV and YYDKDF (reference sequence). The length of the CDR3 is 14 residues. The full variable domain, with the rest looked up from reference TRBV15 and TRBJ2-7, is DAMVIQNPRYQVTQFGKPVTLSCSQTLNHNVMYWYQQKSSQAPKLLFHYYDKDFNNEADTPDNFQSRRPNTSFCFLDIRSPGLGDTAMYLCATSSAGQHYEQYFGPGTRLTVT.

This clonotype appeared many times. The chain uses TRBV18 and TRBJ2-7, with 8 positions matching TRBD2. Looked up from germline, CDR1 is KGHSH and CDR2 is LQKENI. The CDR3 loop spans 16 amino acids. J gave up 0 bases and V 3 bases, and 7 bases lay outside the gene matches. CDR3 region: CASSPPLAEYSYEQYF. The CDR3 DNA reads TGTGCCAGCTCACCCCCACTAGCGGAGTACTCCTACGAGCAGTACTTC.

This clonotype has at least ten counts. The chain employs TRBV27 and TRBJ2-1, with 8 bases that match TRBD1. The trim removed 4 bases at V and 9 bases at J, leaving 8 bases unmatched. The CDR3 extends over 14 amino acids. Germline V lookup: CDR1 MNHEY, CDR2 SMNVEV (reference sequence). The CDR3 coding sequence is TGTGCCAGCAGTTACGACAGGGGTGGGGGTGAGCAGTTCTTC. Translation gives CASSYDRGGGEQFF.

To note about this clonotype: A much larger clone differs from this one at a single base, so this may be a read error. A read error is likely, as this CDR3 ends without the conserved phenylalanine or tryptophan. V usage is TRBV14 and J usage is TRBJ2-5, with D unresolved. The CDR3 totals 14 residues. V lost 1 base and J lost 2, with 8 bases in between. Germline V gene lookup returns CDR1 SGHDN and CDR2 FVKESK. The CDR3 protein is CASSQVTAQETQYL. CDR3 in DNA: TGTGCCAGCAGCCAAGTAACGGCTCAAGAGACCCAGTACCTC.

This sequence joins TRBV5-5 and TRBJ2-3; no definite D call. This CDR3 is 13 amino acids long. Trimming shortened V by 1 base and J by 10 bases, and 13 bases separated the two germline ends. Per the germline V gene, CDR1 is SGHKS and CDR2 is YYEKEE (reference sequence). In DNA, the CDR3 is TGTGCCAGCAGCTTGATTAGCACAGCTCCGCAGTATTTT. The encoded protein is CASSLISTAPQYF.

This clonotype showed up many times. The chain combines TRBV5-1 with TRBJ2-7, with TRBD1 as a possible D gene (6 bases). Germline V lookup: CDR1 SGHRS, CDR2 YFSETQ. The CDR3 is 14 amino acids. Between the trimmed V and J ends, which lost 6 bases and 5 bases, there was a span of 18 bases. CDR3 region: CASNSQGYTDEQYF. The DNA of the CDR3 is TGCGCCAGCAACTCACAGGGATATACCGACGAGCAGTACTTC.